This is a list of T cell receptor beta chains from one sample in a study of T cells after yellow fever vaccination. Each CDR3 protein is one row after TCRdb ran MiXCR on the 5' RACE reads. The profile covers more than 90,000 distinct CDR3 sequences, with roughly 6.8% appearing a single time and over 2.5% taken by the ten largest. Specimen: CD4+ T cells sorted from PBMCs, collected approximately 40 days after the first yellow fever vaccination. Receptor source: a man younger than 35 who received the YFV17D yellow fever vaccine. Both conserved end residues are part of each CDR3. The order of the fields is D gene, clone size, J gene, V gene, CDR3 length, CDR3 DNA, CDR3 protein. The D gene is left open where the match is weak. The size of a clone is reported for some rows only, either as once, few or many, or as a class for expanded clones.

-	many	TRBJ2-3	TRBV6-5	15	TGTGCCAGCAGTTACTCGTTAGCCCGCACAGATACGCAGTATTTT	CASSYSLARTDTQYF
-	many	TRBJ2-3	TRBV28	15	TGTGCCAGCAGTCGCCGTATTCTTCTGGCAGATACGCAGTATTTT	CASSRRILLADTQYF
-	many	TRBJ2-2	TRBV7-2	14	TGTGCCAGCAGCTTATATTATCAGGCCGGGGAGCTGTTTTTT	CASSLYYQAGELFF
TRBD2	many	TRBJ2-7	TRBV6-1	14	TGTGCCAGCGGAAGCGGGGGCCTATTCGACGAGCAGTACTTC	CASGSGGLFDEQYF
-	-	TRBJ1-1	TRBV5-8	12	TGTGCCATCAGCCCCGGGCTCATGGAAGCTTTCTTT	CAISPGLMEAFF
-	many	TRBJ2-5	TRBV5-1	15	TGCGCCAGCAGCTTGGGACCTGCAGGCCAAGAGACCCAGTACTTC	CASSLGPAGQETQYF
-	many	TRBJ1-1	TRBV11-2	15	TGTGCCAGCAGCCCCCTCTGGGGGCGCGTCGCTGAAGCTTTCTTT	CASSPLWGRVAEAFF
-	many	TRBJ1-5	TRBV5-6	16	TGTGCCAGCAGCTTGGCCGCGGGAACACCCAATCAGCCCCAGCATTTT	CASSLAAGTPNQPQHF
-	many	TRBJ2-1	TRBV7-2	12	TGTGCCAGCAGCCCCCGGGTTACCGAGCAGTTCTTC	CASSPRVTEQFF
-	-	TRBJ2-2	TRBV6-1	14	TGTGCCATTCTGGAACTTCTGAACACCGGGGAGCTGTTTTTT	CAILELLNTGELFF
-	many	TRBJ2-2	TRBV7-2	14	TGTGCCAGCAGCTATGGTCCAAACACCGGGGAGCTGTTTTTT	CASSYGPNTGELFF
-	many	TRBJ2-5	TRBV3-1	12	TGTGCCAGCAGCCAACTTCTAGAGACCCAGTACTTC	CASSQLLETQYF
TRBD2	many	TRBJ2-5	TRBV7-2	14	TGTGCCAGCAGTCAAGCGGGGCACCAAGAGACCCAGTACTTC	CASSQAGHQETQYF
-	many	TRBJ2-1	TRBV20-1	16	TGCAGTGCTAGGGCCTTAGGGGGTACGCTATACAATGAGCAGTTCTTC	CSARALGGTLYNEQFF
-	many	TRBJ2-1	TRBV6-2/TRBV6-3	16	TGTGCCAGCAAATCCATACCGGGACATCGTCCCGATGAGCAGTTCTTC	CASKSIPGHRPDEQFF
TRBD2	many	TRBJ2-1	TRBV20-1	12	TGCAGTCCCGGGGGGGGCTACAATGAGCAGTTCTTC	CSPGGGYNEQFF
-	many	TRBJ2-5	TRBV7-2	16	TGTGCCAGCAGCAAATACTTAACAGGGTTTAAAGAGACCCAGTACTTC	CASSKYLTGFKETQYF
-	many	TRBJ2-3	TRBV7-2	13	TGTGCCAGCAGCCTCCAAACCACAGATACGCAGTATTTT	CASSLQTTDTQYF
TRBD2	many	TRBJ2-5	TRBV5-1	15	TGCGCCAGCAGCCCGACTAGCGGGGGGGCGGAGACCCAGTACTTC	CASSPTSGGAETQYF
-	-	TRBJ2-2	TRBV5-4	16	TGTGCCAGCAGCCCAAAGGGGGGCGAATGGACCGGGGAGCTGTTTTTT	CASSPKGGEWTGELFF
-	many	TRBJ2-3	TRBV5-1	14	TGCGCCAGCAGCTTGGCCCCGGGAGTAGATACGCAGTATTTT	CASSLAPGVDTQYF
-	-	TRBJ2-3	TRBV20-1	14	TGCAGTGCTCCCTCGACTAGATATACAGATACGCAGTATTTT	CSAPSTRYTDTQYF
-	few	TRBJ2-2	TRBV2	17	TGTGCCAGCAGTGATTTGGGCAGGGTGGCGAACACCGGGGAGCTGTTTTTT	CASSDLGRVANTGELFF
-	many	TRBJ1-2	TRBV4-1	15	TGCGCCAGCAGCCAAACCTCGGAGAATTTCTACGGCTACACCTTC	CASSQTSENFYGYTF
-	few	TRBJ1-2	TRBV7-2	14	TGTGCCAGCAGCCCGGAGGGCCAGTTCTATGGCTACACCTTC	CASSPEGQFYGYTF
-	many	TRBJ1-6	TRBV5-1	13	TGCGCCAGCAGCTACGGGGGGGACTCACCCCTCCACTTT	CASSYGGDSPLHF
TRBD2	many	TRBJ2-3	TRBV12-5	17	TGTGCTAGTGGTTTCAGCATCGGGGGGGCCGGGGTTGATACGCAGTATTTT	CASGFSIGGAGVDTQYF
TRBD1	many	TRBJ2-3	TRBV11-2	14	TGTGCCAGCGCCCGGGACAGGGGAACAGATACGCAGTATTTT	CASARDRGTDTQYF
TRBD1	many	TRBJ1-1	TRBV6-5	15	TGTGCCAGCAGGTACCGACAGGGAACGAACACTGAAGCTTTCTTT	CASRYRQGTNTEAFF
-	few	TRBJ2-2	TRBV19	16	TGTGCCAGTAGTATCTGGGCCAAATTGGGCACCGGGGAGCTGTTTTTT	CASSIWAKLGTGELFF
-	many	TRBJ1-4	TRBV7-9	16	TGTGCCAGCAGCTTCGGTGGTTCAGGGACTAATGAAAAACTGTTTTTT	CASSFGGSGTNEKLFF
-	many	TRBJ1-1	TRBV18	16	TGTGCCAGCTCACCCGCCGGGGGGGGGTCGAACACTGAAGCTTTCTTT	CASSPAGGGSNTEAFF
-	many	TRBJ1-5	TRBV12-5	14	TGTGCTAGTGGTTTTAAAGGGGCGGTTCAGCCCCAGCATTTT	CASGFKGAVQPQHF
TRBD1	many	TRBJ2-1	TRBV20-1	11	TGCAGTGCTACCGACAGGGATGAGCAGTTCTTC	CSATDRDEQFF
TRBD1	many	TRBJ2-5	TRBV23-1	14	TGCGCCAGCAGTCTAAAGACAGGGGAAGAGACCCAGTACTTC	CASSLKTGEETQYF
-	few	TRBJ2-3	TRBV6-5	14	TGTGCCAGCAGTTTCCAGGGGCTCTTGGATACGCAGTATTTT	CASSFQGLLDTQYF
-	many	TRBJ1-1	TRBV9	13	TGTGCCAGCAGCGGACAGGCCAACACTGAAGCTTTCTTT	CASSGQANTEAFF
TRBD1	many	TRBJ1-1	TRBV20-1	13	TGCAGTGCTAGGGACAGGGGAAACACTGAAGCTTTCTTT	CSARDRGNTEAFF
TRBD2	many	TRBJ2-1	TRBV6-5	15	TGTGCCAGCAGTTACACCGGGGGGGGCGTACATGAGCAGTTCTTC	CASSYTGGGVHEQFF
-	-	TRBJ2-7	TRBV12-3/TRBV12-4	14	TGTGCCAGCAGTGGGGTAATAGATTCCTACGAGCAGTACTTC	CASSGVIDSYEQYF